These 21 T cell receptor beta chains were all obtained from the same sample, sequenced in a study of blood T cells in healthy people across ages (dated by TCRdb to 2015 to 2017). Receptor amplification or capture employed 5' RACE. The sequencer listed for this sample is Illumina HiSeq 2500. A second PCR of 7 to 11 cycles was performed with a sample-barcoded 5' primer and a J-beta primer mix. Starting from the raw public reads, TCRdb applied fastp trimming at Q25, assembled clones with MiXCR and retained in-frame beta chains. Rows are unified per CDR3 protein, each entry keeping the most common DNA and genes. This sample has fewer than 950,000 distinct CDR3 sequences in its table, and about 55% of those were observed once. 40% to 50% of the sample is in the top ten clones. The sequenced sample consisted of blood. The source is a man older than 75 in good health.

This clonotype was seen a handful of times. The chain couples TRBV11-2 to TRBJ2-4; D possibly corresponds to TRBD1 (6 bases). Per germline, CDR1 SGHAT and CDR2 FQNNGV. Trimming cost V 0 bases and J 0 bases, with 18 bases left between them. The CDR3 has 19 amino acids. In nucleotides, the CDR3 is TGTGCCAGCAGCTTAGAAGCGGACAGCCCCTCCCTAGCCAAAAACATTCAGTACTTC. This gives the protein CASSLEADSPSLAKNIQYF.

This chain connects TRBV20-1 to TRBJ2-1; 10 nucleotides agree with TRBD2. Trimming removed 5 bases from V and 5 bases from J; junction bases left unmatched: 6. The CDR3 sequence is 14 residues long. Germline CDR1 DFQATT, CDR2 SNEGSKA (reference sequence). CDR3 in amino acids: CSAVGLADNNEQFF. DNA of the CDR3: TGCAGTGCTGTAGGACTAGCGGACAACAATGAGCAGTTCTTC.

The chain uses TRBV2 and TRBJ2-3; D possibly corresponds to TRBD1 (6 bases). This CDR3 is 14 amino acids long. The V and J ends lost 1 base and 3 bases respectively, with 8 bases between them. The germline V gene encodes CDR1 SNHLY and CDR2 FYNNEI. In DNA form, the CDR3 reads TGTGCCAGCAGTGAAGACAGGGAGACAGATACGCAGTATTTT. Translated: CASSEDRETDTQYF.

The chain has TRBV20-1 and TRBJ2-7; D not certain. The CDR3 sequence is 14 residues long. The germline V gene has CDR1 DFQATT and CDR2 SNEGSKA (reference sequence). Between the trimmed V and J ends, which lost 5 bases and 7 bases, there was a span of 21 bases. In nucleotides, the CDR3 is TGCAGTGCTCCCGCTTTGGGGTGGTACAATGAGCAGTACTTC. Translating gives CSAPALGWYNEQYF.

CDR3 in amino acids: CASSPRGGLLSSYNEQFF. CDR3 DNA sequence: TGTGCCAGCAGCCCTAGAGGCGGCTTATTGAGCTCCTACAATGAGCAGTTCTTC. This chain joins TRBV9 and TRBJ2-1; no definite D call. The CDR3 consists of 18 residues. Germline V gene sequence: CDR1 SGDLS, CDR2 YYNGEE. V was trimmed by 4 bases and J by 0 bases, leaving 20 bases between them.

The sample holds a few counts of this clonotype. The rearrangement uses TRBV20-1 and TRBJ2-7, with 7 bases lining up with TRBD1. The length of the CDR3 is 13 residues. Per germline, CDR1 DFQATT and CDR2 SNEGSKA (reference sequence). The V gene end was trimmed by 6 bases and the J gene end by 3 bases; junction bases not matched to a gene: 8. CDR3: CSAWDSGYYEQYF. CDR3 DNA sequence: TGCAGTGCGTGGGACAGCGGTTACTACGAGCAGTACTTC.

On this clonotype: A read error may produce the germline difference seen at one junction end. The gene calls are TRBV20-1 and TRBJ2-1; 10 bases align to TRBD2. This CDR3 has 13 amino acids. From germline, CDR1 is DFQATT and CDR2 SNEGSKA (reference sequence). CDR3 DNA sequence: TGCAGTACCGGGACTAGCGACTACAATAAGCAGTTCTTC. Translated: CSTGTSDYNKQFF.

The rearrangement uses TRBV4-2 and TRBJ2-7, with 9 nucleotides matching TRBD1. CDR3 length: 15 amino acids. CDR1 LGHNA and CDR2 YNFKEQ come from the germline V gene. V was pared by 5 bases and J by 2 bases, with 7 bases of the junction left unmatched. The CDR3 region is CASSKGTGLTYEQYF. DNA of the CDR3: TGTGCCAGCAGCAAAGGGACAGGGCTAACCTACGAGCAGTACTTC.

The chain combines TRBV9 with TRBJ2-1; unclear D gene. The CDR3 contains 15 residues. CDR1 and CDR2 from the germline V gene are SGDLS and YYNGEE. The V and J ends lost 1 base and 4 bases respectively, with 12 bases between them. CDR3 nucleotide sequence: TGTGCCAGCAGCGTATCTCCCGTCTTTTACAATGAGCAGTTCTTC. Translating gives CASSVSPVFYNEQFF.

CDR3 protein: CASRVAGGAVNTEAFF. The CDR3 nucleotides read TGTGCCAGCAGGGTGGCAGGGGGCGCGGTGAACACTGAAGCTTTCTTT. The chain joins TRBV6-2 or TRBV6-3 to TRBJ1-1, with TRBD1 matching 8 bases. Per the germline V gene, CDR1 is MNHEY and CDR2 is SVGEGT. This CDR3 region has 16 residues. V lost 6 bases and J lost 0; bases outside the gene matches: 9.

V and J are TRBV12-3 or TRBV12-4 and TRBJ2-6; TRBD2 is a possible D gene (5 bases). V lost 7 bases and J lost 2, with 12 bases in between. The CDR3 is made up of 15 amino acids. CDR3 sequence reads: CASTTTEAGANVLTF. CDR3 nucleotides: TGTGCCAGCACTACCACGGAGGCTGGGGCCAACGTCCTGACTTTC.

This clonotype was counted between two and nine times. The chain couples TRBV12-3 or TRBV12-4 to TRBJ1-4, with D perhaps matching TRBD1 (5 bases). Trimming stripped 5 bases from V and 7 bases from J, with 20 bases between. The CDR3 contains 16 residues. CDR3 loop: CASSSPGGGPIEKLFF. The CDR3 DNA follows: TGTGCCAGCAGTAGCCCGGGGGGTGGCCCGATTGAAAAACTGTTTTTT.

This clonotype was observed a handful of times. The CDR3 DNA reads as TGTGCCAGCAGCTTAGCGGGCTTCCAAGAGACCCAGTACTTC. Translation: CASSLAGFQETQYF. The chain links TRBV13 to TRBJ2-5; D is uncertain. The CDR3 loop spans 14 amino acids. V gave up 1 base and J gave up 1 base, with 7 bases separating them. Germline loops: CDR1 PRHDT, CDR2 FYEKMQ (reference sequence).

J is TRBJ2-5 and V is TRBV2, with 7 bases lining up with TRBD1. The end of the DNA fits TRBJ2-7 better, so the J call may be wrong. Germline V gives CDR1 SNHLY, CDR2 FYNNEI. This CDR3 spans 16 amino acids. The CDR3 sequence is CASRLTRTGWENEQYF. In DNA form, the CDR3 reads TGTGCCAGCCGACTAACTCGGACAGGTTGGGAGAACGAGCAGTACTTC.

J is TRBJ2-1 and V is TRBV7-2; 9 nucleotides agree with TRBD2. The CDR3 has 17 residues. With V trimmed by 5 bases and J by 0 bases, 8 bases remained unmatched. In germline, CDR1 is SGHTA, CDR2 FQGNSA. The CDR3 coding sequence is TGTGCCAGCAGCCCAGGGACTAGCCGGAGCTCCTACAATGAGCAGTTCTTC. Translation: CASSPGTSRSSYNEQFF.

This clonotype appeared a few times. The V gene is TRBV13, the J gene TRBJ2-5; TRBD2 might be the D (6 bases). The CDR3 runs 15 residues. Trimming took off 4 bases at V and 5 bases at J, with 17 bases between the two ends. CDR1 and CDR2 (germline): PRHDT, FYEKMQ (reference sequence). The CDR3 region is CASSSPGLTKETQYF. CDR3 nucleotide sequence: TGTGCCAGCAGCTCCCCGGGACTGACGAAGGAGACCCAGTACTTC.

V and J are TRBV5-1 and TRBJ1-1; D is perhaps TRBD1 (5 bases). Trimming cost V 4 bases and J 1 base, with 14 bases left between them. Germline CDR1 reads SGHRS; CDR2 reads YFSETQ. The CDR3 extends over 15 amino acids. The CDR3 DNA follows: TGCGCCAGCAGCACGCATGGGACGGGGAACACTGAAGCTTTCTTT. This translates into CASSTHGTGNTEAFF.

This clonotype showed up just a few times. The V and J genes are TRBV10-3 and TRBJ2-5; no clear D. The J call may be in error: the DNA end matches TRBJ2-7 better. From germline, CDR1 is ENHRY and CDR2 SYGVKD. The CDR3 is 15 amino acids. The CDR3 coding sequence is TGTGCCACGCGCTCCTCGTATCCTTTTTCCTACGAGCAGTACTTC. This codes for CATRSSYPFSYEQYF.

The gene calls are TRBV5-1 and TRBJ2-7; D is unclear. The CDR3 contains 12 residues. Between the trimmed V and J ends, which lost 1 base and 7 bases, there was a span of 9 bases. Looked up from germline, CDR1 is SGHRS and CDR2 is YFSETQ. The CDR3 DNA reads as TGCGCCAGCAGCTTGTCCACGAGGGAGCAGTACTTC. This codes for CASSLSTREQYF.

V gene TRBV6-5 combines with J gene TRBJ2-7, with TRBD2 identical over 9 bases. CDR3 length: 15 residues. V lost 6 bases, J lost 3 bases, and 9 bases stayed unmatched. The germline gives CDR1 MNHEY, CDR2 SVGAGI. CDR3: CASRPGREGFYEQYF. The CDR3, as DNA: TGTGCCAGCAGGCCTGGGCGGGAGGGCTTCTACGAGCAGTACTTC.

This clonotype was picked up a small number of times. The chain is built from TRBV7-9 and TRBJ2-5, with TRBD2 matching 11 bases. The junction had 8 bases not matched to a gene; V was cut back by 7 bases and J by 4 bases. Germline loops: CDR1 SEHNR, CDR2 FQNEAQ (reference sequence). The CDR3 loop spans 15 amino acids. The CDR3 loop is CASNLSGRAAETQYF. CDR3 sequence (DNA): TGTGCCAGCAATCTTAGCGGGAGGGCCGCAGAGACCCAGTACTTC.